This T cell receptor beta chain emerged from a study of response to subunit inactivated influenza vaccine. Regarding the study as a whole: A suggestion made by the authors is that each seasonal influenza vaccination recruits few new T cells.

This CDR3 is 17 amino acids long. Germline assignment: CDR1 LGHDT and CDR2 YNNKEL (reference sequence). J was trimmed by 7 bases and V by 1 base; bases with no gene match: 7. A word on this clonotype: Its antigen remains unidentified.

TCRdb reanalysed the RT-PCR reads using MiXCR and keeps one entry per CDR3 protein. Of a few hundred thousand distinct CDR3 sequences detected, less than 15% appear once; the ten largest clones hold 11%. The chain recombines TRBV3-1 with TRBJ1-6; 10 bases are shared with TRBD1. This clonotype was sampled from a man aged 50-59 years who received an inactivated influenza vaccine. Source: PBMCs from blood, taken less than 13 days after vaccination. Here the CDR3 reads CASSQGQGARNNSPLHF. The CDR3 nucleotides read TGTGCCAGCAGCCAAGGACAGGGGGCGCGTAACAATTCACCCCTCCACTTT.